The present T cell receptor (beta chain) was sequenced within a study of shared T cell receptors in the human thymus. Sequenced by immunoSEQ multiplex PCR; TCRdb stores in-frame clones only, minus some. The table lists hundreds of thousands of clones, around 87% of them singletons. V was pared by 0 bases and J by 6 bases, with 6 bases of the junction left unmatched. The length of the CDR3 is 16 residues. CDR1 and CDR2 (germline): SEHNR, FQNEAQ (reference sequence). These data are also associated with another study on human thymus T cells. In that study: Those donating were healthy Finnish infants in corrective surgery for congenital heart defects. V and J genes seemed to be used with bias in thymic and blood repertoires. Thymic repertoires from unrelated individuals overlapped highly, related research reported.

This TCR was recovered from a boy in the first two years of life with a congenital heart defect. The sequenced sample was thymocytes. The J gene is TRBJ2-1, the V gene TRBV7-9, with 9 bases lining up with TRBD1. CDR3 loop: CASSLARGQGVNEQFF. CDR3 DNA sequence: TGTGCCAGCAGCTTAGCGAGGGGACAGGGCGTCAATGAGCAGTTCTTC.